The T cell receptor beta chain under discussion was sequenced for a study of cytomegalovirus exposure and HLA in healthy donors. V lost 5 bases and J 4 bases, leaving 15 bases between the germline ends. CDR1 SEHNR and CDR2 FQNEAQ come from the germline V gene (reference sequence). CDR3 length equals 15 residues. Donors likely had unrecorded immune exposures despite being nominally healthy when sampled. PCR involved 60 Vbeta and 13 Jbeta primers. Clones were sequenced by immunoSEQ multiplex PCR, and TCRdb holds only the in-frame ones, with some missing. The sample holds 200,000 to 300,000 clones; approximately 84% are singletons and the top ten take 2%.

The source is a woman aged 40 to 50 in good health and CMV-seropositive. The V gene is TRBV7-9, the J gene TRBJ2-1; D uncertain. Material: PBMCs. The CDR3 sequence is CASSPHTPAYNEQFF. The CDR3 DNA reads as TGTGCCAGCAGCCCGCATACCCCCGCGTACAATGAGCAGTTCTTC.